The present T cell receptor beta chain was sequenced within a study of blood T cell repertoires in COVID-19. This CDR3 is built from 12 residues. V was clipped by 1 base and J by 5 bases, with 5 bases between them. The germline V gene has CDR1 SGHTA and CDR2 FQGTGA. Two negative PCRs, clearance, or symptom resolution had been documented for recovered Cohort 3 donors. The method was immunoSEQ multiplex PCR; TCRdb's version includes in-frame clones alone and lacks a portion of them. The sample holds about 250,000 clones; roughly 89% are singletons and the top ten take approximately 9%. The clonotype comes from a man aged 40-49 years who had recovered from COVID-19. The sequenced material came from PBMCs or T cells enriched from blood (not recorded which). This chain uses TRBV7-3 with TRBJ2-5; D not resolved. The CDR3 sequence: CASSLSGETQYF. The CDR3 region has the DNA TGTGCCAGCAGCTTAAGCGGCGAGACCCAGTACTTC.